This T cell receptor beta chain stems from a study of TIL therapy for anti-PD-1-resistant metastatic lung cancer. This CDR3 is 15 amino acids long. With 9 bases clipped from V and 7 bases from J, the junction kept 15 bases outside the gene matches. Germline CDR1 is SNHLY and CDR2 is FYNNEI. This sample's time point: pre-treatment sample, taken before nivolumab and TIL therapy. Pleural nodules or supraclavicular lymph nodes made up most of the excised metastases sampled. Tumors were harvested before any PD-1/PD-L1 blockade. This was the immunoSEQ v3 assay. The method was immunoSEQ multiplex PCR; TCRdb's version includes in-frame clones alone and lacks a portion of them. The sample includes approximately 5,000 clones, roughly 67% of them seen just once.

This chain joins TRBV2 and TRBJ2-1; 7 nucleotides align to TRBD1. Material: tumor tissue, obtained at baseline. This receptor was identified in a man between 65 and 80 years old with non-small cell lung cancer. The CDR3 DNA reads as TGTGCCAGTAGAGGGGGCCAGCGAATGACTAATGAGCAGTTCTTC. It specifies CASRGGQRMTNEQFF.